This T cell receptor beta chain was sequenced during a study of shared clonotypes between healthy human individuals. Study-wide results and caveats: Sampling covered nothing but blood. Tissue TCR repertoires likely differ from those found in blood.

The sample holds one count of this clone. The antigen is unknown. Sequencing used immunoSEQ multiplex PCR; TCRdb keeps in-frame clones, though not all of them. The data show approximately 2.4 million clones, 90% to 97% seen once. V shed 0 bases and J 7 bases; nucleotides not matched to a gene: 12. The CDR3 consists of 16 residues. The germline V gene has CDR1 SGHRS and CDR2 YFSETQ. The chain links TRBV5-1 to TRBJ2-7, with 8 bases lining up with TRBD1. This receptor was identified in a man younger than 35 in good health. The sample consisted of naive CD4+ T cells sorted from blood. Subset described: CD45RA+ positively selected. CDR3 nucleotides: TGCGCCAGCAGCTTGGAACTGGGACAGGTATCACGGGAGCAGTACTTC. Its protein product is CASSLELGQVSREQYF.